Here is one TCR beta chain with its context. Antigen unknown. Amplification yielded TCR beta CDR3 regions, with RNA transcripts as the source. The primer set for the first-round RT-PCR of the TCR CDR3 was HTBI. TCRdb recomputed calls from the multiplex PCR reads with MiXCR, one row per CDR3 protein. The sample contains 94,000 or so distinct CDR3 sequences, just over 50% of which appear only once. In germline, CDR1 is DFQATT, CDR2 SNEGSKA (reference sequence). CDR3 length: 15 residues. Unmatched junction bases numbered 8, after V lost 4 bases and J lost 9 bases. These data originate in a study of T cells in Graves' hyperthyroidism and ophthalmopathy. Study outcomes and limitations: Blood shared most expanded thyroid clonotypes above 0.001.

Among the patients, aged 18 to 65, hyperthyroidism was newly diagnosed and had lasted under 2 months. Orbital computed tomography, thyroid ultrasound, serum thyroxine and TRAb, and clinical symptoms together informed the diagnoses. Material: blood. The chain has TRBV20-1 and TRBJ1-6; the match to TRBD1 covers 11 bases. The origin of this receptor is a woman aged 40 to 50 with Graves' hyperthyroidism. CDR3 bases: TGCAGTGCTAAGGGGGGACAGGGGGTCGGTTCACCCCTCCACTTT. Residues: CSAKGGQGVGSPLHF.